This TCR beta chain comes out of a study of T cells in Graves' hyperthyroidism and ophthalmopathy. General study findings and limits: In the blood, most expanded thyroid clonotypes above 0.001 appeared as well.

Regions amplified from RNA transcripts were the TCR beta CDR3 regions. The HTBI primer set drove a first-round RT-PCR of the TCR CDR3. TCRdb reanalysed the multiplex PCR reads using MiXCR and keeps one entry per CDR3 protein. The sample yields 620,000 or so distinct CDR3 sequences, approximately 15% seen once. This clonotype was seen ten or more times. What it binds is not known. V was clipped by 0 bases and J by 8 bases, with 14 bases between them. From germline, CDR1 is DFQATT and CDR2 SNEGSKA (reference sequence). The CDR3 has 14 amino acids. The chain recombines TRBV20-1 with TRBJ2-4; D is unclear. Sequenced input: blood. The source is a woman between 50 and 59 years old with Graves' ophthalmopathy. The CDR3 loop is CSARDGSFGDIQYF. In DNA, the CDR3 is TGCAGTGCTAGAGATGGGTCTTTTGGGGACATTCAGTACTTC.